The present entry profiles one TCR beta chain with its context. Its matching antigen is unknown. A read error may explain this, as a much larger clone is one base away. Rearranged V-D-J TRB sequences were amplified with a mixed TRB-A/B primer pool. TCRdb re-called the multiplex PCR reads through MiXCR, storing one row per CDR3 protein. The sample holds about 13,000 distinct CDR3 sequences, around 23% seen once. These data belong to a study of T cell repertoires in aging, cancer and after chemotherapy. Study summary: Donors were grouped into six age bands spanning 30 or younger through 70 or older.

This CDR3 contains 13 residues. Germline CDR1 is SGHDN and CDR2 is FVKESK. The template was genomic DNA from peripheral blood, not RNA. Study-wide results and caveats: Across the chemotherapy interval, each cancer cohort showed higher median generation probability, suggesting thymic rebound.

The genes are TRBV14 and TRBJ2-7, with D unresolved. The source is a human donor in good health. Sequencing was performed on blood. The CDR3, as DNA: TGTGCCAGCAGCAACGGAAAGGTGTCTATTCCCCACTTC. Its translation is CASSNGKVSIPHF.